This T cell receptor (beta chain) was retrieved from a study of T cell repertoires in cytomegalovirus infection. Study details: Well-studied HLA-B-restricted epitopes and recently identified HLA-C-restricted epitopes of CMV were both used in the study.

MiXCR was run by TCRdb on the reads, yielding one entry per CDR3 protein. Of over 95,000 distinct CDR3 sequences in the sample, 30% to 35% were seen once. This clonotype showed up just a few times. What it recognizes is unknown. Trimming cost V 0 bases and J 2 bases; bases outside gene matches: 9. This CDR3 has 17 amino acids. The germline gives CDR1 MGHRA, CDR2 YSYEKL. The chain joins TRBV4-1 to TRBJ2-5; 7 nucleotides line up with TRBD1. This TCR came from a human donor in good health (CMV status not recorded). Some clones in this sample may be carry-over from other donors' samples. This specimen was CD8+ T cells from cultured PBMCs, taken from culture after CMV antigen stimulation. CDR3 in amino acids: CASSQDGGPGQQETQYF. CDR3 bases: TGCGCCAGCAGCCAAGATGGGGGTCCGGGACAGCAAGAGACCCAGTACTTC.